This T cell receptor (beta chain) was sequenced for a study of CXCR3-negative and CXCR3-positive naive CD8 T cells (dated by TCRdb to the late 2010s). For the study in its entirety: In total, about 140 million TRB reads were obtained, or roughly 1.5 +/- 0.3 million reads per library. Diversity and physicochemical repertoire analyses were performed on 11 donors pooled from two independent experiments. TRBV-TRBJ cluster analysis included naive subsets from about 5 donors and memory cells from 3 donors.

Results and caveats for the whole study, not just this receptor: Naive CXCR3-negative and CXCR3-positive cells from the same donor showed similar TRBV-TRBJ usage, whereas memory cells showed distinct patterns. Comparably high repertoire diversity was found in both naive subsets, whereas much lower repertoire diversity was found in memory CD8+ T cells. Compared with CXCR3-negative naive cells, CXCR3-positive naive cells had TRB CDR3s with higher hydrophobicity (lower Kidera factor 4), lower energy, and higher strength and volume indices. CXCR3 expression partially decreased after cryopreservation, so most assays used freshly isolated PBMCs. Because surface CD5, which is linked to self-reactivity in mice, was comparable between the naive subsets, TCR interaction strength was also inferred from TRB CDR3 physicochemical properties.

Sequencing took place on a NextSeq 550. The Human TCR Profiling Kit (MiLaboratory) was used to make UMI-labeled 5' RACE TRB cDNA libraries. The full amount of extracted RNA was used for cDNA synthesis, and the full amount of resulting cDNA was used for PCR amplification. Libraries were prepared in parallel using an identical number of PCR cycles. Per the authors' processing: With a minimum of two reads required per UMI, MIGEC and MiXCR pulled out about 54,000 +/- 9,700 unique UMI-labeled TRB cDNA molecules from each library. An average of roughly 40,000 +/- 10,000 functional in-frame TRB CDR3 nucleotide clonotypes without stop codons was found per library. After downsampling to 5000 UMI-labeled TRB molecules per sample, diversity metrics, including normalized Shannon-Wiener and Chao1, were computed in VDJtools. VDJtools was used to calculate clonotype-size-weighted physicochemical properties of the central five CDR3 residues, namely interaction energy, strength, volume and Kidera factor 4. TCRdb reprocessed the public reads and reports one entry per CDR3 protein sequence, without DNA. The V and J calls, along with clone size, are taken from TCRdb and not from the paper's own processing. The sample's clone listing holds some 150,000 distinct CDR3 sequences. 0.4% to 0.45% of the sample is taken by the ten largest.

Each CD8+ T cell subset was flow-sorted in triplicate, with about 320,000 cells per subset placed directly into RLT lysis buffer. To exclude memory contaminants, naive CD8+ T cells were stringently defined as CD45RO-CCR7+CD27+CD95-. Peripheral blood mononuclear cells were isolated from buffy coats using standard density gradient centrifugation. A FACSAria III was used to flow-sort naive CXCR3-negative and CXCR3-positive CD8+ T cells. Total RNA was extracted from sorted cells with an RNeasy Mini Kit. Sequences SGHVS (CDR1) and FNYEAQ (CDR2) are obtained from the germline V gene. The CDR3, from cysteine to phenylalanine, totals 14 residues. No DNA has been recorded. In the case of this clonotype: Its antigen target is currently unknown.

The sequence was obtained from a human donor in good health. Some clones in this sample may be carry-over from other donors' samples. The chain was built from TRBV7-6 and TRBJ1-1. The sample taken for sequencing was naive CXCR3+ CD8+ T cells from blood. The sample's cell subset or site, from its label and the paper: CD45RO-CCR7+CD27+CD95- naive CD8+ T cells expressing CXCR3 (TNR3+). CDR3 region: CASSLEDMNTEAFF.